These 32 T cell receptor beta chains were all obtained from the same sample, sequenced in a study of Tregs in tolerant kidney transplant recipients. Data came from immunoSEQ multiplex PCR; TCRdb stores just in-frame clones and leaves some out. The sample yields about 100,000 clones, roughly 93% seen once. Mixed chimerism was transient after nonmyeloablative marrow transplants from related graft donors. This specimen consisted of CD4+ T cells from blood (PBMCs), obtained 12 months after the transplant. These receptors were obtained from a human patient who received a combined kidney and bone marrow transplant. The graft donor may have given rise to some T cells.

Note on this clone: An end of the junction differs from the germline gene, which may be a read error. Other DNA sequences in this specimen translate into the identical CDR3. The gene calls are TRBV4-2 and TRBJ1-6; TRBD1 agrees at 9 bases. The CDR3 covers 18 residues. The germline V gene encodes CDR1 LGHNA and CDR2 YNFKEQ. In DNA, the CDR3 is TGTGCCAGCAGCCATGACACAGGGGGCTCCTCCTATAATTCCCCCCTCCACTTT. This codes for CASSHDTGGSSYNSPLHF.

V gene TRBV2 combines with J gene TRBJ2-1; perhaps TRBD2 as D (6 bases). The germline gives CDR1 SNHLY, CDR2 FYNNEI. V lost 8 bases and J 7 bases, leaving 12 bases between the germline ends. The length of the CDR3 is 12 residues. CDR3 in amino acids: CASFRESNEQFF. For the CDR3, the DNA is TGTGCCAGCTTCCGGGAGTCAAATGAGCAGTTCTTC. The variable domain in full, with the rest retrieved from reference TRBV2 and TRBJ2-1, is EPEVTQTPSHQVTQMGQEVILRCVPISNHLYFYWYRQILGQKVEFLVSFYNNEISEKSEIFDDQFSVERPDGSNFTLKIRSTKLEDSAMYFCASFRESNEQFFGPGTRLTVL.

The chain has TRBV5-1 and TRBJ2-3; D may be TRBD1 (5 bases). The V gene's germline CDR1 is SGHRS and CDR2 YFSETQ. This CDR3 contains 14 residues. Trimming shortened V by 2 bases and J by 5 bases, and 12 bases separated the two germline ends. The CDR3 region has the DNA TGCGCCAGCAGCTTAGGGGTACTGGTAGATACGCAGTATTTT. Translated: CASSLGVLVDTQYF.

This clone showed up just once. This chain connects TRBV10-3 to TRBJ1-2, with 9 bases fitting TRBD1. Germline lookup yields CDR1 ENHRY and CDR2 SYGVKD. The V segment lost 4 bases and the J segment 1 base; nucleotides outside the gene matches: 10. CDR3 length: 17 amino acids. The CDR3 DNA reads TGTGCCATCAGTGGGACAGGGGTCGCTTCTTTTAACTATGGCTACACCTTC. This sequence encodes CAISGTGVASFNYGYTF.

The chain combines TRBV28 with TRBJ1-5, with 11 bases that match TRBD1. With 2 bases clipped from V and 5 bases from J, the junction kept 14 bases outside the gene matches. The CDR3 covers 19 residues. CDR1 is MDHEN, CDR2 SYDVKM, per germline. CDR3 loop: CASSLPLRFRDRGDQPQHF. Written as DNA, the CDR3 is TGTGCCAGCAGTTTACCCTTACGATTCCGGGACAGGGGGGATCAGCCCCAGCATTTT.

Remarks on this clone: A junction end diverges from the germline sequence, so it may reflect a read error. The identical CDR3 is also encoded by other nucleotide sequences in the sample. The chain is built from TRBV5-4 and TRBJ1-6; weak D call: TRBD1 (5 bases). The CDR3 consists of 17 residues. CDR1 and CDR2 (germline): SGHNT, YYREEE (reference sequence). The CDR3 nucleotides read TGTGCCAGCAGCTTGATTGGGGGAGGCTCCTATAATTCCCCCCTCCACTTT. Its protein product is CASSLIGGGSYNSPLHF.

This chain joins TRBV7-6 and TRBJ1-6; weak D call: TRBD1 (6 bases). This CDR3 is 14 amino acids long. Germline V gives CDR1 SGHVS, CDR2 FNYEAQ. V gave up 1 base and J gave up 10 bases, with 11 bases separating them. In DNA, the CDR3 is TGTGCCAGCAGCTTAGGACAGGTTGAATCACCCCTCCACTTT. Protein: CASSLGQVESPLHF.

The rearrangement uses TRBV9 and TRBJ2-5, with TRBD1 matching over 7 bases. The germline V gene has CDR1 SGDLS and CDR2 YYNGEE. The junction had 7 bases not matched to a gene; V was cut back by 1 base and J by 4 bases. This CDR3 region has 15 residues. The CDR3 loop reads CASSVNDRVPETQYF. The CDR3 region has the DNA TGTGCCAGCAGCGTAAACGACAGGGTTCCAGAGACCCAGTACTTC.

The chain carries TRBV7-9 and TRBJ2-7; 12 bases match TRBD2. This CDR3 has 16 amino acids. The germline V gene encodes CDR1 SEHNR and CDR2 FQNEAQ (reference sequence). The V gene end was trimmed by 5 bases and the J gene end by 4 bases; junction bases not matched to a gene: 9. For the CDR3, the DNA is TGTGCCAGCAGCCAAAAAGGACTAGCGGGAAGATACGAGCAGTACTTC. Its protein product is CASSQKGLAGRYEQYF.

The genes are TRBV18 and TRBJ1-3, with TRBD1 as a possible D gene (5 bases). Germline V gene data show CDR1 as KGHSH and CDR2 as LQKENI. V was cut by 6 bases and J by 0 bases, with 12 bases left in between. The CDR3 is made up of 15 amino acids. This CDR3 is CASSLDRSSGNTIYF. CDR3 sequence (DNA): TGTGCCAGCTCTCTAGACAGAAGCTCTGGAAACACCATATATTTT. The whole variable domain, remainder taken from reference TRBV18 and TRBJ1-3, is NAGVMQNPRHLVRRRGQEARLRCSPMKGHSHVYWYRQLPEEGLKFMVYLQKENIIDESGMPKERFSAEFPKEGPSILRIQQVVRGDSAAYFCASSLDRSSGNTIYFGEGSWLTVV.

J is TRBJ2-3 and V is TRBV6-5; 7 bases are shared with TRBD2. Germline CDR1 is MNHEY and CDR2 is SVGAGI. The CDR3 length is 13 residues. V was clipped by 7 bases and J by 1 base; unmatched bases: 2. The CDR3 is CASKAGGTDTQYF. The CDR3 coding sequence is TGTGCCAGCAAGGCGGGGGGCACAGATACGCAGTATTTT.

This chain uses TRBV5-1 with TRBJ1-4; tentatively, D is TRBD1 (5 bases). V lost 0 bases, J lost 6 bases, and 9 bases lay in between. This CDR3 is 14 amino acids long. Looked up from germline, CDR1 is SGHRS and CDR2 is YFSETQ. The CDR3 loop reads CASSLAGGDEKLFF. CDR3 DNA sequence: TGCGCCAGCAGCTTGGCCGGGGGTGATGAAAAACTGTTTTTT.

The CDR3 DNA reads TGTGCCAGCAGCTCCAGGGGGCGTTGGGGCTACACCTTC. Its protein product is CASSSRGRWGYTF. The chain employs TRBV7-6 and TRBJ1-2, with TRBD1 matching over 8 bases. V shed 4 bases and J 8 bases; nucleotides not matched to a gene: 6. The CDR3 contains 13 residues. The germline V gene encodes CDR1 SGHVS and CDR2 FNYEAQ.

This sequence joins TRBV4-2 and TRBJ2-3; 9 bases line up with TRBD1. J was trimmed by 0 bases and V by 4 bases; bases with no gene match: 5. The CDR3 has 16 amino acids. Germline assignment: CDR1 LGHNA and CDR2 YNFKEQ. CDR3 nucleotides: TGTGCCAGCAGCCTGAGCGGGACAGGGAGCACAGATACGCAGTATTTT. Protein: CASSLSGTGSTDTQYF.

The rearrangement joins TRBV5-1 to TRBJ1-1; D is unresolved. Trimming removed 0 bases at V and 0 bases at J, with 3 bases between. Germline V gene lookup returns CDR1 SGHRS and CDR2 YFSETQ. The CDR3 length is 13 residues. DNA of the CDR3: TGCGCCAGCAGCTTGGGGCTGAACACTGAAGCTTTCTTT. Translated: CASSLGLNTEAFF.

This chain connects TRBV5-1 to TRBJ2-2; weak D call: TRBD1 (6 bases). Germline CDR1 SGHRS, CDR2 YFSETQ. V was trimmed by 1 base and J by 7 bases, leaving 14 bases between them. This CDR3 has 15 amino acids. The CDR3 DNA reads TGCGCCAGCAGCTTGACCCCCGGGACATTCGGGGAGCTGTTTTTT. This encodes CASSLTPGTFGELFF.

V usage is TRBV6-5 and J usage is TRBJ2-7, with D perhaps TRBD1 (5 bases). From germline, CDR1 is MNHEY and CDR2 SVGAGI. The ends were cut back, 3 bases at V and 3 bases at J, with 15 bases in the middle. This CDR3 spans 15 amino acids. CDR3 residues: CASSYVRGSYYEQYF. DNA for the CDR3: TGTGCCAGCAGTTATGTTAGGGGTTCCTACTACGAGCAGTACTTC.

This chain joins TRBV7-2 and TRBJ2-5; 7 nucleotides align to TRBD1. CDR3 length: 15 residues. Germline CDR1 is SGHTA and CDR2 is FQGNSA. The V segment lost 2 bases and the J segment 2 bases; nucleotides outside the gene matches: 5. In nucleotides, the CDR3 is TGTGCCAGCAGCTTACACGGGACAGAGCAAGAGACCCAGTACTTC. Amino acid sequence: CASSLHGTEQETQYF.

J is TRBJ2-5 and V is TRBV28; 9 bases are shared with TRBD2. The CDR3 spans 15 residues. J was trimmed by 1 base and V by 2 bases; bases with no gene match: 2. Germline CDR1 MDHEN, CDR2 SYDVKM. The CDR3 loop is CASSLAGGPQETQYF. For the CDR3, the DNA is TGTGCCAGCAGTTTAGCGGGGGGGCCCCAAGAGACCCAGTACTTC.

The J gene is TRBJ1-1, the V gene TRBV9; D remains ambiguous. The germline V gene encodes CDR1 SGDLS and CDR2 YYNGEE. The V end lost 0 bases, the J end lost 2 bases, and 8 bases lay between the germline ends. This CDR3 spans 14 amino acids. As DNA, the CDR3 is TGTGCCAGCAGCGTAGTAGCGGACAACACTGAAGCTTTCTTT. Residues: CASSVVADNTEAFF.

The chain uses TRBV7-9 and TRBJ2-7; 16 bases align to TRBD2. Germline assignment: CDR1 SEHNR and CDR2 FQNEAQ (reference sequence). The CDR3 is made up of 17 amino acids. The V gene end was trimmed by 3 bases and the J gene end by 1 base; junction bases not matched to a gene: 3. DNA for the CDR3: TGTGCCAGCAGCTTCGGGACTAGCGGGAGGGAGTCCTACGAGCAGTACTTC. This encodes CASSFGTSGRESYEQYF.

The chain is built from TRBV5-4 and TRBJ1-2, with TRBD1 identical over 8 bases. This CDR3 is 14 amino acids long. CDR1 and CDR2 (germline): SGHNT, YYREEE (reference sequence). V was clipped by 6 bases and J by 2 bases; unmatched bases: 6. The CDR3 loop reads CASTRGQENYGYTF. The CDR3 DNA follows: TGTGCCAGCACCAGGGGGCAGGAAAACTATGGCTACACCTTC.

In nucleotides, the CDR3 is TGTGCCAGCTCACCACCGAAAATGCGCGGGTGGTCCTACAATGAGCAGTTCTTC. Encoded protein: CASSPPKMRGWSYNEQFF. The chain recombines TRBV18 with TRBJ2-1; D is possibly TRBD2 (5 bases). Looked up from germline, CDR1 is KGHSH and CDR2 is LQKENI. The CDR3 sequence is 18 residues long. V dropped 0 bases and J dropped 1 base, with 16 bases sitting between them.

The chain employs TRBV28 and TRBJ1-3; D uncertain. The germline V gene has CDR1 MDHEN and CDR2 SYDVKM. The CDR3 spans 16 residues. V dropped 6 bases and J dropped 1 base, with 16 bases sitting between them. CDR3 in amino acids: CASSYGLAGSGNTIYF. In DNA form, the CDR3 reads TGTGCCAGCAGCTACGGGTTGGCGGGGTCTGGAAACACCATATATTTT.

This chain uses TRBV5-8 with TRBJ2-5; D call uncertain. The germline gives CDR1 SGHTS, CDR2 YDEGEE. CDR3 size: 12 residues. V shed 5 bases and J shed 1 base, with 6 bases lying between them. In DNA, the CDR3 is TGTGCCAGCAGACTGCTCCAAGAGACCCAGTACTTC. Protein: CASRLLQETQYF.

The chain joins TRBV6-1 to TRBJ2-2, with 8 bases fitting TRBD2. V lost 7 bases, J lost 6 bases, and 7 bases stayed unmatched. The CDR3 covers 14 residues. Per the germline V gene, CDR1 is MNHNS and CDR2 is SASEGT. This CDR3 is CASNAGGVAGELFF. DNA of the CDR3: TGTGCCAGCAATGCGGGAGGCGTGGCCGGGGAGCTGTTTTTT.

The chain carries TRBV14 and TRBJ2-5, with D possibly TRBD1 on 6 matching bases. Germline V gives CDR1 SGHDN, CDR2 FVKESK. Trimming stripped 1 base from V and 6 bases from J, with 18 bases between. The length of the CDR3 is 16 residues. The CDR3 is CASSQVGTNLRKTQYF. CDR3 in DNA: TGTGCCAGCAGCCAAGTGGGGACAAATCTGCGGAAGACCCAGTACTTC.

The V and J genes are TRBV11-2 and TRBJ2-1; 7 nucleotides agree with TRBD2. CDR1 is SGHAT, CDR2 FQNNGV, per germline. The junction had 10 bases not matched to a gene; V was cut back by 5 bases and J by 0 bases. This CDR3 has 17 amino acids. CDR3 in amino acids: CASSRQRGPFSYNEQFF. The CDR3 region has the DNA TGTGCCAGCAGCCGACAGCGGGGACCTTTCTCCTACAATGAGCAGTTCTTC.

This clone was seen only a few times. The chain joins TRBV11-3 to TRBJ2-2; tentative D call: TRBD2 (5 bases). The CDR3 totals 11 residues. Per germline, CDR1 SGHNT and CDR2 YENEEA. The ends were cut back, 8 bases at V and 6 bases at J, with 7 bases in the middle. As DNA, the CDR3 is TGTGCCAGCTCGGGGTCCGGGGAGCTGTTTTTT. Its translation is CASSGSGELFF.

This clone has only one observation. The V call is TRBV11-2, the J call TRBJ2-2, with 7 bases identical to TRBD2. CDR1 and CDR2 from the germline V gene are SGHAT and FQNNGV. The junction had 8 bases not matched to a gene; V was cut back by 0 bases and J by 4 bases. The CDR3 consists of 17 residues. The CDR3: CASSLDLGGGGTGELFF. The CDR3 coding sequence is TGTGCCAGCAGCTTAGATCTAGGCGGGGGAGGCACCGGGGAGCTGTTTTTT.

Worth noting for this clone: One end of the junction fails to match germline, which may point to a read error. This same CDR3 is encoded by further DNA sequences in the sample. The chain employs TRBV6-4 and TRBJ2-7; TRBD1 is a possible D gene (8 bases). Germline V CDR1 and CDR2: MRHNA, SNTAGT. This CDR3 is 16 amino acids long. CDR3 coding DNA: TGTGCCAGCAGTGAAGGGGGGGACAGGACTTCCTACGAACAGTACTTC. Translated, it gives CASSEGGDRTSYEQYF.

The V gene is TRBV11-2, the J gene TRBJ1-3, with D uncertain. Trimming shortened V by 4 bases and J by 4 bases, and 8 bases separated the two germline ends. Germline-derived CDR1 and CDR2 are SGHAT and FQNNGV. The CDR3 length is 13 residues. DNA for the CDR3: TGTGCCAGCAGCTCCCCCCGGGGAAACACCATATATTTT. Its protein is CASSSPRGNTIYF.